Below are 6 T cell receptor beta chains sequenced from a single sample in a study of cytotoxic CD8 clonotypes in ibrutinib-treated CLL. TCRdb keeps only in-frame clones here, not all; method: immunoSEQ multiplex PCR. This table holds about 200,000 clones, roughly 77% found once. The specimen comprised PBMCs, sampled after 12 months of ibrutinib treatment. The receptors come from a human donor with chronic lymphocytic leukemia.

As for this clone: The same CDR3 can be traced to other DNA sequences in this sample. J is TRBJ1-1 and V is TRBV7-9; a possible D gene is TRBD1 (5 bases). The CDR3 is 14 amino acids. Germline values: CDR1 SEHNR, CDR2 FQNEAQ (reference sequence). Trimming removed 1 base from V and 1 base from J, with 7 bases in between. In DNA form, the CDR3 reads TGTGCCAGCAGCTTAGTCGGGGGGAACACTGAAGCTTTCTTT. It translates to CASSLVGGNTEAFF.

This rearrangement joins TRBV6-1 to TRBJ1-2; TRBD1 might be the D (5 bases). CDR1 is MNHNS, CDR2 SASEGT, per germline. This CDR3 has 14 residues. Trimming pared 4 bases from V and 8 bases from J, leaving 17 bases between. The chain's CDR3 is CASSVTGRVGGYTF. CDR3 in DNA: TGTGCCAGCAGTGTGACCGGCAGGGTTGGAGGCTACACCTTC.

The chain uses TRBV10-3 and TRBJ2-2; a weak D match, TRBD2 (5 bases). V shed 8 bases and J shed 11 bases, with 21 bases lying between them. Germline CDR1 reads ENHRY; CDR2 reads SYGVKD. This CDR3 contains 14 residues. CDR3 sequence (DNA): TGTGCCATCCGCTCACTGGGGAGTAAGGGTGAGCTGTTTTTT. Its translation is CAIRSLGSKGELFF.

CDR3 sequence (DNA): TGTGCCAGCAGGCGAATCAGGGAGAGCAATCAGCCCCAGCATTTT. Translated, it gives CASRRIRESNQPQHF. The rearrangement links TRBV6-1 to TRBJ1-5; D might be TRBD1 (5 bases). V lost 6 bases to trimming and J lost 1 base, with 13 bases between them. The CDR3 extends over 15 amino acids. CDR1 is MNHNS, CDR2 SASEGT, per germline.

V is TRBV11-2 and J is TRBJ2-6, with D uncertain. CDR1 and CDR2 from the germline V gene are SGHAT and FQNNGV. This CDR3 comprises 16 residues. Trimming stripped 5 bases from V and 0 bases from J, with 11 bases between. CDR3 bases: TGTGCCAGCAGCCCAACACAGCCCTCTGGGGCCAACGTCCTGACTTTC. This codes for CASSPTQPSGANVLTF.

The chain has TRBV30 and TRBJ1-1; D unresolved. CDR3 length equals 13 residues. Germline V gene lookup returns CDR1 GTSNPN and CDR2 SVGIG (reference sequence). V dropped 0 bases and J dropped 10 bases, with 15 bases sitting between them. CDR3 DNA sequence: TGTGCCTGGAGTGTATTGCCCCTCGACCGAGCTTTCTTT. It translates to CAWSVLPLDRAFF.